These T cell receptor beta chains were read from a single sample in a study of T cells in localized non-small cell lung cancer. The table came from immunoSEQ multiplex PCR; TCRdb's copy has only in-frame clones and leaves some out. In the table there are tens of thousands of clones, approximately 87% of which are singletons. The sequenced sample was peripheral blood, obtained before any cancer treatment. The receptors originated from a woman aged 40-70 years with stage I lung adenocarcinoma. CDR3s include the opening cysteine and the closing phenylalanine or tryptophan. D genes are given only for firm matches. Only some rows state a clone size, as once, few, many or a class for expanded clones.

d_call j_call v_call clone_size cdr3_aa cdr3_nt
NA TRBJ2-1 TRBV5-5 NA CASSLVDLANEQFF TGTGCCAGCAGCTTGGTCGACCTGGCCAATGAGCAGTTCTTC
NA TRBJ2-5 TRBV28 NA CASSLRTPVRQYF TGTGCCAGCAGTTTAAGGACCCCAGTACGGCAGTACTTC
NA TRBJ1-1 TRBV2 NA CASTKVRSNTEAFF TGTGCCAGCACCAAAGTTCGGAGCAACACTGAAGCTTTCTTT
NA TRBJ2-7 TRBV20-1 NA CSAAGLYEQYF TGCAGTGCCGCAGGGCTATACGAGCAGTACTTC
NA TRBJ2-1 TRBV7-2 once CASRAAGRGLSNEQFF TGTGCCAGCAGGGCCGCCGGGCGGGGGCTATCTAATGAGCAGTTCTTC
TRBD1 TRBJ1-1 TRBV6-5 NA CASSYSDRGEDAFF TGTGCCAGCAGTTACTCCGACAGGGGGGAGGACGCTTTCTTT
NA TRBJ1-2 TRBV18 NA CASSPTAGGYTF TGTGCCAGCTCACCTACGGCTGGGGGCTACACCTTC
TRBD1 TRBJ1-4 TRBV6-5 NA CASSKQGWGEKLFF TGTGCCAGCAGTAAACAGGGGTGGGGTGAAAAACTGTTTTTT
NA TRBJ2-7 TRBV15 NA CATRVGGSFYEQYF TGTGCCACCCGCGTGGGGGGTTCCTTCTACGAGCAGTACTTC
NA TRBJ1-1 TRBV27 NA CASSIGQNTEAFF TGTGCCAGCAGTATCGGACAGAACACTGAAGCTTTCTTT
NA TRBJ1-2 TRBV7-9 NA CASSFAGPFYGYTF TGTGCCAGCAGCTTCGCCGGACCCTTCTATGGCTACACCTTC
NA TRBJ2-7 TRBV6-4 NA CASSGWVFPSYEQYF TGTGCCAGCAGTGGGTGGGTGTTTCCCTCCTACGAGCAGTACTTC
TRBD1 TRBJ2-5 TRBV5-1 NA CASSLEQGKETQYF TGCGCCAGCAGCTTGGAACAGGGGAAAGAGACCCAGTACTTC
TRBD1 TRBJ2-3 TRBV27 NA CASSLEWPLRGNTQYF TGTGCCAGCAGTTTAGAGTGGCCCCTCAGGGGGAATACGCAGTATTTT
NA TRBJ1-4 TRBV10-3 NA CAMSGTVGNEKLFF TGTGCCATGTCCGGGACGGTCGGTAATGAAAAACTGTTTTTT
NA TRBJ1-2 TRBV10-3 once CAISEGAGYTF TGTGCCATCAGTGAGGGTGCTGGCTACACCTTC
TRBD1 TRBJ1-6 TRBV6-6 NA CASSLDRDYSPLHF TGTGCCAGCAGTCTTGACAGGGACTATTCACCCCTCCACTTT
TRBD2 TRBJ2-7 TRBV6-5 NA CASRAGTTLGEQYF TGTGCCAGCAGGGCGGGGACTACCTTAGGGGAGCAGTACTTC
NA TRBJ2-5 TRBV4-1 NA CASSQPGEGETQYF TGCGCCAGCAGCCAACCGGGAGAAGGAGAGACCCAGTACTTC
NA TRBJ1-1 TRBV6-5 few CASSYSVAGNTEAFF TGTGCCAGCAGTTACTCTGTGGCAGGGAACACTGAAGCTTTCTTT
TRBD1 TRBJ2-7 TRBV5-1 NA CASSYRGNYEQYF TGCGCCAGCAGCTACAGGGGGAATTACGAGCAGTACTTC
NA TRBJ1-1 TRBV7-6 few CASSPGEEVTEAFF TGTGCCAGCAGCCCAGGGGAGGAGGTCACTGAAGCTTTCTTT
NA TRBJ2-7 TRBV28 NA CASSLEGILSYEQYF TGTGCCAGCAGTTTAGAGGGCATACTCTCCTACGAGCAGTACTTC
TRBD2 TRBJ2-7 TRBV7-3 once CASSSQREGGYEQYF TGTGCCAGCAGCTCCCAGCGGGAGGGGGGATACGAGCAGTACTTC
NA TRBJ2-2 TRBV27 NA CASSLTAGGTGELFF TGTGCCAGCAGTTTAACCGCAGGGGGGACCGGGGAGCTGTTTTTT
NA TRBJ1-1 TRBV19 NA CASSIERTGTEAFF TGTGCCAGTAGTATTGAGAGGACTGGCACTGAAGCTTTCTTT
NA TRBJ2-3 TRBV6-6 NA CASSYSGLSTDTQYF TGTGCCAGCAGTTACTCGGGGCTGAGCACAGATACGCAGTATTTT
NA TRBJ2-2 TRBV18 NA CATSLGPTPNTGELFF TGTGCCACCTCCTTGGGGCCTACTCCGAACACCGGGGAGCTGTTTTTT
TRBD1 TRBJ2-7 TRBV29-1 NA CSVEDGSGTGYEQYF TGCAGCGTTGAAGATGGGTCCGGGACAGGCTACGAGCAGTACTTC
TRBD1 TRBJ2-7 TRBV6-6 NA CASRWTGGSYEQYF TGTGCCAGCAGATGGACAGGGGGCTCCTACGAGCAGTACTTC
NA TRBJ2-7 TRBV28 NA CASSLGGYEQYF TGTGCCAGCAGTTTAGGGGGGTACGAGCAGTACTTC
TRBD1 TRBJ1-2 TRBV4-3 once CASSQQFGTGGYDYGYTF TGCGCCAGCAGCCAACAATTCGGGACAGGGGGTTACGACTATGGCTACACCTTC
NA TRBJ1-1 TRBV5-1 NA CASSLAAQGLNTEAFF TGCGCCAGCAGCTTGGCCGCACAGGGATTGAACACTGAAGCTTTCTTT
TRBD1 TRBJ1-5 TRBV10-3 NA CAISETGQGTEPQHF TGTGCCATCAGTGAGACCGGACAGGGGACGGAGCCCCAGCATTTT
NA TRBJ2-7 TRBV18 NA CASSPNLGVTEQYF TGTGCCAGCTCACCAAACCTAGGGGTCACCGAGCAGTACTTC
TRBD1 TRBJ1-1 TRBV7-2 NA CASSPTLGQGLPEAFF TGTGCCAGCAGCCCCACGCTGGGACAGGGACTTCCTGAAGCTTTCTTT